Detailed here is one T cell receptor beta chain. These data are taken from a study of cytomegalovirus exposure and HLA in healthy donors. 60 Vbeta and 13 Jbeta primers were used in PCR. TCRdb's table, derived via immunoSEQ multiplex PCR, lists solely in-frame clones and lacks some. The sample includes tens of thousands of clones, around 70% of them seen just once. V dropped 2 bases and J dropped 0 bases, with 9 bases sitting between them. CDR1 and CDR2 (germline): SGHDT, YYEEEE. This CDR3 has 14 residues. This receptor was identified in a woman aged 55-70 years in good health and CMV-seropositive. Material: PBMCs. This sequence joins TRBV5-6 and TRBJ2-7; no definite D call. CDR3 in amino acids: CASSFAHISYEQYF. The CDR3 region has the DNA TGTGCCAGCAGCTTCGCACACATCTCCTACGAGCAGTACTTC.